Below are 27 T cell receptor beta chains sequenced from a single sample in a study of T cell responses to AZD1222 COVID-19 vaccine. Assay used: immunoSEQ multiplex PCR; TCRdb lists only in-frame clones, some missing. This table has fewer than 120,000 clones, around 90% appearing once. This specimen consisted of peripheral blood, obtained 28 days after the second AZD1222 dose. These receptors all stem from an adult who received the AZD1222 COVID-19 vaccine.

The chain is built from TRBV2 and TRBJ1-6; tentative D call: TRBD1 (5 bases). The CDR3 extends over 15 amino acids. V dropped 3 bases and J dropped 3 bases, with 9 bases sitting between them. CDR1 and CDR2 from the germline V gene are SNHLY and FYNNEI. The CDR3 protein is CASSEQGDYNSPLHF. For the CDR3, the DNA is TGTGCCAGCAGTGAGCAGGGAGACTATAATTCACCCCTCCACTTT.

The J gene is TRBJ2-1, the V gene TRBV28; no clear D. V lost 2 bases to trimming and J lost 6 bases, with 5 bases between them. The CDR3 runs to 12 residues. Looked up from germline, CDR1 is MDHEN and CDR2 is SYDVKM. The CDR3 bases are TGTGCCAGCAGTTTACCGCCCAATGAGCAGTTCTTC. This gives the protein CASSLPPNEQFF.

This clone was counted once. The chain couples TRBV18 to TRBJ2-2, with 7 bases lining up with TRBD1. The trim removed 1 base at V and 5 bases at J, leaving 10 bases unmatched. CDR1 is KGHSH, CDR2 LQKENI, per germline. The CDR3 totals 17 residues. As DNA, the CDR3 is TGTGCCAGCTCACCACTACAGGATCTCAGGGGGACCGGGGAGCTGTTTTTT. Encoded protein: CASSPLQDLRGTGELFF.

The chain recombines TRBV7-9 with TRBJ2-1, with D possibly TRBD1 on 6 matching bases. Germline CDR1 and CDR2: SEHNR and FQNEAQ (reference sequence). V was shortened by 5 bases and J by 0 bases, with 11 bases between the two germline ends. This CDR3 is built from 15 residues. CDR3 amino acids: CASSLRGSSYNEQFF. The CDR3, as DNA: TGTGCCAGCAGCCTTAGGGGGAGCTCCTACAATGAGCAGTTCTTC.

This chain links TRBV19 with TRBJ1-5; D is ambiguous. CDR1 is LNHDA and CDR2 is SQIVND in the germline V gene (reference sequence). This CDR3 comprises 15 residues. The germline V and J ends were trimmed by 7 bases and 0 bases, with 13 bases remaining between them. Written as DNA, the CDR3 is TGTGCCAGTACCGGACGCCAGTATAGCAATCAGCCCCAGCATTTT. This translates into CASTGRQYSNQPQHF.

A few counts support this clone. The CDR3 loop is CATSDLEAGATGELFF. Written as DNA, the CDR3 is TGTGCCACCAGTGATTTGGAGGCGGGAGCAACCGGGGAGCTGTTTTTT. The chain joins TRBV24-1 to TRBJ2-2, with 7 bases that match TRBD2. This CDR3 comprises 16 residues. V gave up 0 bases and J gave up 5 bases; unmatched junction bases: 5. CDR1 and CDR2 (germline): KGHDR, SFDVKD.

The J gene is TRBJ2-5, the V gene TRBV11-2, with TRBD2 matching 8 bases. The CDR3 is 16 amino acids. V lost 1 base to trimming and J lost 1 base; unmatched junction nucleotides: 5. Per the germline V gene, CDR1 is SGHAT and CDR2 is FQNNGV. In nucleotides, the CDR3 is TGTGCCAGCAGCTTAGTCACTAGCGGACCCCAAGAGACCCAGTACTTC. Protein product: CASSLVTSGPQETQYF.

The V call is TRBV14, the J call TRBJ1-5, with TRBD1 matching over 7 bases. The J segment lost 3 bases and the V segment lost 4 bases, leaving 3 bases of the junction unmatched. The CDR3 contains 14 residues. Germline V lookup: CDR1 SGHDN, CDR2 FVKESK. CDR3 sequence: CASSPTGINQPQHF. CDR3 DNA sequence: TGTGCCAGCAGCCCGACAGGGATCAATCAGCCCCAGCATTTT. Using reference TRBV14 and TRBJ1-5 for the parts outside the CDR3, the full variable domain is EAGVTQFPSHSVIEKGQTVTLRCDPISGHDNLYWYRRVMGKEIKFLLHFVKESKQDESGMPNNRFLAERTGGTYSTLKVQPAELEDSGVYFCASSPTGINQPQHFGDGTRLSIL.

The chain combines TRBV28 with TRBJ2-7; D may be TRBD1 (5 bases). The V gene's germline CDR1 is MDHEN and CDR2 SYDVKM. CDR3 length: 15 residues. V lost 1 base, J lost 1 base, and 11 bases lay in between. For the CDR3, the DNA is TGTGCCAGCAGTTTATCTCAGGGTCCGTCCTACGAGCAGTACTTC. Amino acid sequence: CASSLSQGPSYEQYF.

The chain links TRBV7-9 to TRBJ1-2; the D gene is possibly TRBD1 (5 bases). Germline values: CDR1 SEHNR, CDR2 FQNEAQ (reference sequence). V was cut by 3 bases and J by 8 bases, with 10 bases left in between. This CDR3 comprises 12 residues. Here the CDR3 DNA reads TGTGCCAGCAGCTTGGGGACCTCGGGCTACACCTTC. Protein sequence: CASSLGTSGYTF.

The J gene is TRBJ2-5, the V gene TRBV5-1; tentatively, D is TRBD1 (6 bases). Per germline, CDR1 SGHRS and CDR2 YFSETQ. V was shortened by 4 bases and J by 3 bases, with 13 bases between the two germline ends. CDR3 size: 14 residues. CDR3 in DNA: TGCGCCAGCAGCCCGGACAGATTCGAAGAGACCCAGTACTTC. As protein: CASSPDRFEETQYF.

The chain has TRBV21-1 and TRBJ1-1. TRBV21-1 is tagged as a pseudogene. This CDR3 has 15 amino acids. The chain's CDR3 is CASSFPRGKKTEAFF. DNA of the CDR3: TGTGCCAGCAGCTTCCCCCGGGGGAAGAAGACTGAAGCTTTCTTT.

V usage is TRBV21-1 and J usage is TRBJ2-2; TRBD2, the D gene given by the table, was not confirmed from the DNA. The J call could be wrong; TRBJ1-3 is a better fit for the DNA end. TRBV21-1 is a pseudogene locus. The CDR3 is 16 amino acids. The CDR3 loop is CASSRRRGGSGNTIYF. The CDR3 DNA follows: TGTGCCAGCAGCCGCCGAAGGGGAGGCTCTGGAAACACCATATATTTT.

CDR3 region: CASSFSGDSGNTIYF. The CDR3 DNA reads as TGCGCCAGCAGCTTCTCAGGCGACTCTGGAAACACCATATATTTT. This chain links TRBV5-1 with TRBJ1-3; D not certain. The CDR3 has 15 residues. V lost 2 bases to trimming and J lost 0 bases, with 9 bases between them. The germline V gene has CDR1 SGHRS and CDR2 YFSETQ.

The rearrangement uses TRBV5-1 and TRBJ1-4, with 9 nucleotides matching TRBD1. J lost 7 bases, V lost 2 bases, and 6 bases had no gene match. The CDR3 length is 15 residues. Germline CDR1 is SGHRS and CDR2 is YFSETQ. The CDR3 protein is CASSFGTGISEKLFF. The CDR3 DNA reads as TGCGCCAGCAGCTTTGGGACAGGGATCTCTGAAAAACTGTTTTTT.

This sequence joins TRBV7-3 and TRBJ2-2; 10 nucleotides agree with TRBD2. V lost 5 bases, J lost 4 bases, and 16 bases stayed unmatched. This CDR3 is 19 amino acids long. Germline V gene sequence: CDR1 SGHTA, CDR2 FQGTGA. The CDR3 sequence is CASSPLRAGGTSSTGELFF. The CDR3 DNA reads TGTGCCAGCAGCCCTCTCAGAGCGGGGGGGACCTCGTCCACCGGGGAGCTGTTTTTT.

J is TRBJ2-5 and V is TRBV5-4, with D tentatively TRBD2 (7 bases). CDR1 SGHNT and CDR2 YYREEE come from the germline V gene (reference sequence). This CDR3 contains 15 residues. Between the trimmed V and J ends, which lost 5 bases and 5 bases, there was a span of 19 bases. In DNA, the CDR3 is TGTGCCAGCAGACGCCTCGGGGGGCGCCGGGAGACCCAGTACTTC. This encodes CASRRLGGRRETQYF.

The CDR3, as DNA: TGTGCCAGTAGTATAGACCGACAGGGTGGTAATGAAAAACTGTTTTTT. Its translation: CASSIDRQGGNEKLFF. The gene calls are TRBV19 and TRBJ1-4; TRBD1 matches at 7 bases. The CDR3 is made up of 16 amino acids. The V and J ends lost 0 bases and 4 bases, in that order; junction bases with no gene match: 5. Germline V lookup: CDR1 LNHDA, CDR2 SQIVND (reference sequence).

V and J are TRBV11-2 and TRBJ1-5; D perhaps matches TRBD1 (6 bases). The CDR3 loop spans 13 amino acids. V lost 1 base to trimming and J lost 9 bases, with 10 bases between them. Germline-derived CDR1 and CDR2 are SGHAT and FQNNGV. CDR3 sequence: CASSLGGPRPQHF. The CDR3 DNA follows: TGTGCCAGCAGCTTAGGGGGGCCAAGGCCCCAGCATTTT.

This clone was detected once. This chain connects TRBV3-1 (or the pseudogene TRBV3-2) to TRBJ2-1; 10 nucleotides line up with TRBD2. The junction had 7 bases not matched to a gene; V was cut back by 4 bases and J by 7 bases. The CDR3 runs 15 residues. Germline CDR1 and CDR2: LGHDT and YNNKEL (reference sequence). In DNA form, the CDR3 reads TGTGCCAGCAGCCTCTGGACTAGCGGAATTAATGAGCAGTTCTTC. Amino acid sequence: CASSLWTSGINEQFF.

The CDR3 is CASSSLAGGLDTQYF. CDR3 DNA: TGTGCCAGCAGCTCACTAGCGGGAGGGTTGGATACGCAGTATTTT. The chain couples TRBV5-4 to TRBJ2-3, with 13 nucleotides matching TRBD2. Trimming took 3 bases from V and 6 from J; bases not matched to a gene: 4. Germline loops: CDR1 SGHNT, CDR2 YYREEE (reference sequence). The CDR3 covers 15 residues.

The chain joins TRBV19 to TRBJ1-1; no firm D call. CDR3 length equals 12 residues. Trimming pared 5 bases from V and 11 bases from J, leaving 15 bases between. Germline lookup yields CDR1 LNHDA and CDR2 SQIVND (reference sequence). CDR3 coding DNA: TGTGCCAGTAGTCAATCTTTGGGTTGGGCTTTCTTT. Residues: CASSQSLGWAFF.

The V gene is TRBV28, the J gene TRBJ1-2; 8 nucleotides align to TRBD1. CDR1 is MDHEN, CDR2 SYDVKM, per germline. The CDR3 consists of 16 residues. The V and J ends lost 5 bases and 2 bases, in that order; junction bases with no gene match: 10. This CDR3 is CASSILPTGVNYGYTF. For the CDR3, the DNA is TGTGCCAGCAGTATACTTCCGACAGGGGTCAACTATGGCTACACCTTC.

This chain links TRBV4-1 with TRBJ1-2; TRBD1 aligns across 10 bases. Trimming cost V 2 bases and J 6 bases; bases outside gene matches: 3. Germline V CDR1 and CDR2: MGHRA, YSYEKL. The CDR3 length is 14 residues. CDR3: CASSQPGTGDGYTF. The CDR3 DNA follows: TGCGCCAGCAGCCAACCCGGGACAGGGGATGGCTACACCTTC.

This chain links TRBV15 with TRBJ2-3; TRBD2 matches at 9 bases. The V and J ends lost 3 bases and 5 bases, in that order; junction bases with no gene match: 9. Germline CDR1 LNHNV, CDR2 YYDKDF (reference sequence). This CDR3 comprises 16 residues. CDR3 residues: CATSRVPGGGGDTQYF. The CDR3 DNA is TGTGCCACCAGCAGGGTTCCCGGCGGGGGGGGAGATACGCAGTATTTT. The full variable domain, completed using reference TRBV15 and TRBJ2-3, is DAMVIQNPRYQVTQFGKPVTLSCSQTLNHNVMYWYQQKSSQAPKLLFHYYDKDFNNEADTPDNFQSRRPNTSFCFLDIRSPGLGDTAMYLCATSRVPGGGGDTQYFGPGTRLTVL.

The chain employs TRBV6-5 and TRBJ1-5; TRBD1 is a possible D gene (6 bases). CDR1 MNHEY and CDR2 SVGAGI come from the germline V gene. The CDR3 spans 13 residues. Trimming took 8 bases from V and 6 from J, leaving 14 bases between them. The CDR3 DNA is TGTGCCAGCCGCAGGGGACCCCTTCAGCCCCAGCATTTT. It translates to CASRRGPLQPQHF.

This chain joins TRBV7-6 and TRBJ2-3; TRBD1 or TRBD2 may be the D gene (6 bases each). Looked up from germline, CDR1 is SGHVS and CDR2 is FNYEAQ. Trimming stripped 0 bases from V and 2 bases from J, with 15 bases between. CDR3 size: 17 residues. CDR3 bases: TGTGCCAGCAGCTTAGCGTTGGGGGGCGTAACCACAGATACGCAGTATTTT. This sequence encodes CASSLALGGVTTDTQYF. Complete variable domain (other parts from reference TRBV7-6 and TRBJ2-3): GAGVSQSPRYKVTKRGQDVALRCDPISGHVSLYWYRQALGQGPEFLTYFNYEAQQDKSGLPNDRFSAERPEGSISTLTIQRTEQRDSAMYRCASSLALGGVTTDTQYFGPGTRLTVL.